This TCR beta chain was captured in a study of blood T cell repertoires in COVID-19. At the level of the study: The cDNA or gDNA used as material had been derived from T cells, B-cell-depleted T cells, or PBMCs.

Authors' data handling: Nucleated cell number was recorded as an estimate derived from reference gene primer amplification. TCRdb's table, derived via immunoSEQ multiplex PCR, lists solely in-frame clones and lacks some. For V, J and clone size, that table is used; D and trimming come from the DNA. Found here are about 170,000 clones, about 89% of them singletons; the top ten hold about 3.5%. This clone was detected only a few times. Deletions cut 0 bases from V and 4 bases from J, with 11 bases between. This CDR3 spans 15 amino acids. CDR1 is LNHNV, CDR2 YYDKDF, per germline (reference sequence). What was sequenced was peripheral blood. This TCR was sampled from a man in his 70s with acute or convalescent COVID-19. The chain couples TRBV15 to TRBJ2-3; no clear D. This CDR3 reads CATSRESRWADTQYF. CDR3 DNA sequence: TGTGCCACCAGCAGAGAGAGCAGGTGGGCAGATACGCAGTATTTT.